Here is one TCR beta chain with its context. TCRdb keeps only in-frame clones here, not all; method: immunoSEQ multiplex PCR. The table has about 870,000 clones, around 93% seen once. The CDR3 consists of 15 residues. From germline, CDR1 is MGHRA and CDR2 YSYEKL. V was clipped by 3 bases and J by 6 bases, with 18 bases between them. This entry comes from a study of shared clonotypes between healthy human individuals. Cells designated naive CD8 were CD45RO-negative and were positively selected for CCR7, with terminally differentiated effector memory CD45RA+ cells excluded. The sample was naive CD8+ T cells sorted from blood. The clonotype originates from a man aged 25-45 years in good health. V is TRBV4-1 and J is TRBJ2-7; TRBD1 might be the D (6 bases). CDR3 in DNA: TGCGCCAGCAGCCAGATCGGGACAATGCCTGGCGAGCAGTACTTC. This sequence encodes CASSQIGTMPGEQYF.